This T cell receptor beta chain derives from a study of T cell repertoires in cytomegalovirus infection. Across the whole study: Both CMV infection and a matching HLA type were indicated by public TCR beta signatures. General study results and limits: Ex vivo, HLA-C-restricted CMV-specific TCR beta clonotypes prevailed over the rest of the response.

Trimming cost V 4 bases and J 1 base; bases outside gene matches: 9. CDR1 is MGHDK, CDR2 SYGVNS, per germline. The CDR3 has 16 amino acids. Details on this clonotype: Antigen unknown.

TCRdb analysed the reads with MiXCR anew, one entry per CDR3 protein. The top ten clones hold around a sixth of a sample with about 700,000 distinct CDR3 sequences, roughly 36% of them seen once. Sequencing was performed on cultured PBMCs, taken from culture after CMV antigen stimulation. The receptor comes from a human donor in good health (CMV status not recorded). Some clones in this sample may be carry-over from other donors' samples. The chain couples TRBV25-1 to TRBJ1-1; the match to TRBD1 covers 7 bases. This CDR3 reads CASSGKTRQGNTEAFF. For the CDR3, the DNA is TGTGCCAGCAGTGGAAAAACAAGACAGGGGAACACTGAAGCTTTCTTT.